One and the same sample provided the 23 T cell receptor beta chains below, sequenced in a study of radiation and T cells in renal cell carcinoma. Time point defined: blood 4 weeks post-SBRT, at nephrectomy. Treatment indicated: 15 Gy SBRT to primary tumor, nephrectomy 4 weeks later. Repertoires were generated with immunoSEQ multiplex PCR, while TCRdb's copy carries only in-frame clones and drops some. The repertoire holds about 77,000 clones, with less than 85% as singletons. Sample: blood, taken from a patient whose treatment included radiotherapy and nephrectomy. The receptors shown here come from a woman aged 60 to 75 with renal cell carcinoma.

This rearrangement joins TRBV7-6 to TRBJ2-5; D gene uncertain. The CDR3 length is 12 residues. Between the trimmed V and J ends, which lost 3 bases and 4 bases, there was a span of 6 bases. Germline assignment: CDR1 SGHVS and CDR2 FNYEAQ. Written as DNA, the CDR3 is TGTGCCAGCAGCTTTCGCACAGAGACCCAGTACTTC. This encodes CASSFRTETQYF.

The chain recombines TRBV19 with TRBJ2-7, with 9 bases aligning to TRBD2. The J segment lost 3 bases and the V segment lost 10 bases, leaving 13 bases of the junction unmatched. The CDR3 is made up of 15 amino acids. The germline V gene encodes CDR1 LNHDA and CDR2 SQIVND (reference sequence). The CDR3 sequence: CATLDRAGGSYEQYF. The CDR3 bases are TGTGCCACCCTTGACCGGGCGGGGGGGAGCTACGAGCAGTACTTC. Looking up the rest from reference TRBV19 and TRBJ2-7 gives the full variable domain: DGGITQSPKYLFRKEGQNVTLSCEQNLNHDAMYWYRQDPGQGLRLIYYSQIVNDFQKGDIAEGYSVSREKKESFPLTVTSAQKNPTAFYLCATLDRAGGSYEQYFGPGTRLTVT.

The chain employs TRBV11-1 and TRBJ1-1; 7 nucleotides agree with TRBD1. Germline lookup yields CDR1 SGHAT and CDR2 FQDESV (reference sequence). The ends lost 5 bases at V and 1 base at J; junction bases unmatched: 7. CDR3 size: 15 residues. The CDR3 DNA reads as TGTGCCAGCAGCCAGACAGGGCTGGGGAACACTGAAGCTTTCTTT. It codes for CASSQTGLGNTEAFF.

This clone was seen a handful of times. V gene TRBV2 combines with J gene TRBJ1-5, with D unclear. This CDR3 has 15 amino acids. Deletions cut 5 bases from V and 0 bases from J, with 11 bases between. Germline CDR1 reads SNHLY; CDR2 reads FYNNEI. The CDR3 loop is CASSIGVDSNQPQHF. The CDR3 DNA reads TGTGCCAGCAGTATCGGCGTGGATAGCAATCAGCCCCAGCATTTT.

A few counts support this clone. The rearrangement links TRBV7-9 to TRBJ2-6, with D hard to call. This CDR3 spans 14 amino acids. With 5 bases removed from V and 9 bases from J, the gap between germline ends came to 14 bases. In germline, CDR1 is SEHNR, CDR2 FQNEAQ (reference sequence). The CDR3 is CASSPSRTGNVLTF. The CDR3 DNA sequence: TGTGCCAGCAGCCCATCGCGGACGGGCAACGTCCTGACTTTC.

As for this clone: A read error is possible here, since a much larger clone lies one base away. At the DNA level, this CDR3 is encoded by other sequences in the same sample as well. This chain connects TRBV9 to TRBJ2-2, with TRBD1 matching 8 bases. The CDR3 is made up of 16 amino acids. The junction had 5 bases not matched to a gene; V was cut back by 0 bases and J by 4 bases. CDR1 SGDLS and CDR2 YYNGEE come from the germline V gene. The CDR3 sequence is CASSVAGGGSTGELFF. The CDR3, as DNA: TGTGCCAGCAGCGTAGCAGGGGGCGGAAGCACCGGGGAGCTGTTTTTT.

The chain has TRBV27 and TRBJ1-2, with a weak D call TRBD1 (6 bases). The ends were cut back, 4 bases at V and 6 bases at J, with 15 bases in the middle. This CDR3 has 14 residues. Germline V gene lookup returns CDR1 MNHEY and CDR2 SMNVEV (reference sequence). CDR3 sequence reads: CASSSTPRQDGYTF. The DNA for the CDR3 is TGTGCCAGCAGTTCTACCCCCCGACAGGATGGCTACACCTTC.

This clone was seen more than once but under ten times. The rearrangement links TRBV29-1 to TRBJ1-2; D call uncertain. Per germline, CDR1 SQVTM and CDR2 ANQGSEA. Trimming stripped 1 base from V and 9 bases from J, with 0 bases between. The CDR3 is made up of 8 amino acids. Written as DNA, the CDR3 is TGCAGCGTTGAAGGCTACACCTTC. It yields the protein CSVEGYTF. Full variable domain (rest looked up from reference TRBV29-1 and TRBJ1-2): SAVISQKPSRDICQRGTSLTIQCQVDSQVTMMFWYRQQPGQSLTLIATANQGSEATYESGFVIDKFPISRPNLTFSTLTVSNMSPEDSSIYLCSVEGYTFGSGTRLTVV.

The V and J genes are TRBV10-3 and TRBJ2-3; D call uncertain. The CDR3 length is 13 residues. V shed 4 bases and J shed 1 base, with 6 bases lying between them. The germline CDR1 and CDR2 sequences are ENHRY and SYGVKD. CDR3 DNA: TGTGCCATCAGTGCACCAGGCACAGATACGCAGTATTTT. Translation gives CAISAPGTDTQYF.

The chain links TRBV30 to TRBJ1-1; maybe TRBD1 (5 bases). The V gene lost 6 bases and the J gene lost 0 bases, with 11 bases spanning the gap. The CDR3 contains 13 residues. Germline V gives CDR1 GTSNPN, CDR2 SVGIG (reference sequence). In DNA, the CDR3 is TGTGCCTGTCGGAGGGGCTTGAACACTGAAGCTTTCTTT. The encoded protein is CACRRGLNTEAFF.

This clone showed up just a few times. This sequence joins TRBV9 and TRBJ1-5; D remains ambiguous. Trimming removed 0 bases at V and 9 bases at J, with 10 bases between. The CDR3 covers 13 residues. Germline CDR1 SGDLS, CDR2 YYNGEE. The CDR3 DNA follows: TGTGCCAGCAGCGTAGGTATAGGGTGGCCCCAGCATTTT. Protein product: CASSVGIGWPQHF.

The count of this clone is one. DNA for the CDR3: TGTGCCAGCAGCGCCTTTACAGGGTCGGGCACCGGGGAGCTGTTTTTT. Translation: CASSAFTGSGTGELFF. The chain couples TRBV9 to TRBJ2-2, with a weak D call TRBD1 (6 bases). Trimming left V 3 bases short and J 4 bases short, with 16 bases between. Germline V gene sequence: CDR1 SGDLS, CDR2 YYNGEE. The CDR3 spans 16 residues.

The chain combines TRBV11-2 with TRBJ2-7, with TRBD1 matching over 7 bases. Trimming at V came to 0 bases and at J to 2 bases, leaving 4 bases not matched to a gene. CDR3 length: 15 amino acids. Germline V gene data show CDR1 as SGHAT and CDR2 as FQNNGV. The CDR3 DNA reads TGTGCCAGCAGCTTAGATTGGGACAGTACCTACGAGCAGTACTTC. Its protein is CASSLDWDSTYEQYF.

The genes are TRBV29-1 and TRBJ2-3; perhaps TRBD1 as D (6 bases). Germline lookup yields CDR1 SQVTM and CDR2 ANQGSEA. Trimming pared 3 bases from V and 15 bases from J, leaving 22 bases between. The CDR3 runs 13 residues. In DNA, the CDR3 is TGCAGCGTTGATGCTGGGGGCGAGGAGGAGTTATATTTT. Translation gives CSVDAGGEEELYF.

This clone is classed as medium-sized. This CDR3 is CASSELAGGPETQYF. CDR3 nucleotide sequence: TGTGCCAGCAGTGAACTAGCGGGGGGGCCAGAGACCCAGTACTTC. The rearrangement uses TRBV6-1 and TRBJ2-5, with TRBD2 matching 12 bases. Germline CDR1 is MNHNS and CDR2 is SASEGT. V dropped 2 bases and J dropped 4; count of bases not matched to a gene: 2. The CDR3 has 15 residues.

The CDR3 nucleotides read TGTGCCAGCAGCTTAGCGCTCTCCGTCAGTGAGCAGTTCTTC. Translating it yields CASSLALSVSEQFF. The rearrangement uses TRBV7-2 and TRBJ2-1, with no clear D. The germline V gene has CDR1 SGHTA and CDR2 FQGNSA. The CDR3 consists of 14 residues. V dropped 0 bases and J dropped 9 bases, with 12 bases sitting between them.

The CDR3 is CSVEDRPPGYGYTF. The CDR3 DNA is TGCAGCGTTGAAGATCGGCCCCCGGGCTATGGCTACACCTTC. V usage is TRBV29-1 and J usage is TRBJ1-2, with D uncertain. Trimming pared 0 bases from V and 4 bases from J, leaving 12 bases between. In germline, CDR1 is SQVTM, CDR2 ANQGSEA. This CDR3 comprises 14 residues.

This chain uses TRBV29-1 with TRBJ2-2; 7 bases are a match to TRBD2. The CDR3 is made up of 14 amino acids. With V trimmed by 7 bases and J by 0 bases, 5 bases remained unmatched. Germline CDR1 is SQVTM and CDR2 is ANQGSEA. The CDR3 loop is CSAREEANTGELFF. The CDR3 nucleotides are TGCAGCGCCCGGGAGGAAGCGAACACCGGGGAGCTGTTTTTT.

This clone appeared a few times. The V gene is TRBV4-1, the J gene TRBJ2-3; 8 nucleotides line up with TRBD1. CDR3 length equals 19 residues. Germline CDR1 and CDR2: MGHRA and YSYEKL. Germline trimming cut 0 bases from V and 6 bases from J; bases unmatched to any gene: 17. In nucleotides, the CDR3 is TGCGCCAGCAGCCAAGATACGACGCTGGTGGCAGGGGGCCGGGATACGCAGTATTTT. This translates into CASSQDTTLVAGGRDTQYF.

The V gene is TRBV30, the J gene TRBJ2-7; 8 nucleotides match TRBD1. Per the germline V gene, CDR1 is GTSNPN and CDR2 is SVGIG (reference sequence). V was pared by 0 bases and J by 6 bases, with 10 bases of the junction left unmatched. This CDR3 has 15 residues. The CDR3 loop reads CAWSVHRTGTSEQYF. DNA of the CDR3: TGTGCCTGGAGTGTTCACAGGACAGGGACCTCCGAGCAGTACTTC.

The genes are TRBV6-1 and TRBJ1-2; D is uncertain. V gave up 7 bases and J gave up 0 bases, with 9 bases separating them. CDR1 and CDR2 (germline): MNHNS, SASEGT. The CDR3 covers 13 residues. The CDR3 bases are TGTGCCAGCATCTCACCACCTAACTATGGCTACACCTTC. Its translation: CASISPPNYGYTF.

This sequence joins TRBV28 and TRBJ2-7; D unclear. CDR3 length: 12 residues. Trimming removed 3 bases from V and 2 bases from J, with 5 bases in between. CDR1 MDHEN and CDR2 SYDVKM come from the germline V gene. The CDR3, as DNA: TGTGCCAGCAGTTTCCAGACCTACGAGCAGTACTTC. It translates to CASSFQTYEQYF.

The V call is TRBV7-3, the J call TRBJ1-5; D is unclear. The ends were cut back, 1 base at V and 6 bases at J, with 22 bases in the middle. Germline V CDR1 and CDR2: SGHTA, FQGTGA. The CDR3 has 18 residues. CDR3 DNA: TGTGCCAGCAGCTTAAGGCGGGGAACCGCATCAAAGGGTCAGCCCCAGCATTTT. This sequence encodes CASSLRRGTASKGQPQHF.